A selection of T cell receptor beta chains follows, all from one sample in a study of blood T cell repertoires in COVID-19. Assay used: immunoSEQ multiplex PCR; TCRdb lists only in-frame clones, some missing. The sample has around 300,000 clones, around 90% seen once. Specimen: peripheral blood. These receptors were taken from a woman aged 40 to 50 who had recovered from COVID-19. CDR3s include the opening cysteine and the closing phenylalanine or tryptophan. D genes are given only for firm matches. Rows may omit the clone size; those that give it use once, few, many or a size class.

>-|-|TRBV21-1|TRBJ1-2
TGTGCCAGCAGCATAAATAATGGCTACACCTTC
CASSINNGYTF
>-|-|TRBV6-6|TRBJ2-1
TGTGCCAGCACCTTACAGGGTAATGAGCAGTTCTTC
CASTLQGNEQFF
>TRBD2|once|TRBV5-1|TRBJ2-1
TGCGCCAGCAGCGGAGGGGGACTAGCGGGAGGGAATGAGCAGTTCTTC
CASSGGGLAGGNEQFF
>-|-|TRBV6-1|TRBJ1-5
TGTGCCAGCAGTGAAGGGTCAGGTAGCAATCAGCCCCAGCATTTT
CASSEGSGSNQPQHF
>TRBD2|-|TRBV27|TRBJ2-3
TGTGCCAGCAGTGGACTAGCGGGAGATAGAACAGATACGCAGTATTTT
CASSGLAGDRTDTQYF
>-|-|TRBV2|TRBJ2-4
TGTGCCAGCAGGCGGGACAGTGTAGCCAAAAACATTCAGTACTTC
CASRRDSVAKNIQYF
>TRBD2|-|TRBV27|TRBJ2-1
TGTGCCAGCAGTTTCGCGGGAGTGGGTTACAATGAGCAGTTCTTC
CASSFAGVGYNEQFF
>-|-|TRBV18|TRBJ2-7
TGTGCCAGCTCAGGGGGCTCGGGTTCCTACGAGCAGTACTTC
CASSGGSGSYEQYF
>-|-|TRBV19|TRBJ1-1
TGTGCCAGTACCCCCCCCGTGGTAGTTGGAGCTTTCTTT
CASTPPVVVGAFF
>-|-|TRBV21-1|TRBJ1-1
TGTGCCAGCCCCACAGAAATGAACACTGAAGCTTTCTTT
CASPTEMNTEAFF
>-|-|TRBV19|TRBJ2-3
TGTGCCAGTAGGCCTGAGGGCAGGTGGACAGATACGCAGTATTTT
CASRPEGRWTDTQYF
>TRBD2|-|TRBV5-1|TRBJ2-5
TGCGCCAGCAGCTCGGGGGGACTACAACAAGAGACCCAGTACTTC
CASSSGGLQQETQYF
>-|once|TRBV11-3|TRBJ2-7
TGTGCCAGCAGCTTACCATCGGTCGTCACAGGGTCCTACGAGCAGTACTTC
CASSLPSVVTGSYEQYF
>TRBD1|-|TRBV5-1|TRBJ1-1
TGCGCCAGCAGCTTCAGGGGGCTGGGCACTGAAGCTTTCTTT
CASSFRGLGTEAFF
>TRBD1|-|TRBV19|TRBJ2-5
TGTGCCAGTTTGGACAGGGGGTGGGAAGAGACCCAGTACTTC
CASLDRGWEETQYF
>-|-|TRBV12-3/TRBV12-4|TRBJ2-5
TGTGCCAGCAGTTCGACACAAGAGACCCAGTACTTC
CASSSTQETQYF
>-|-|TRBV18|TRBJ1-2
TGTGCCAGCTCACCGGACAGTACCTATGGCTACACCTTC
CASSPDSTYGYTF
>-|-|TRBV7-3|TRBJ2-2
TGTGCCAGCAGCATCATAGCCGGGGAGCTGTTTTTT
CASSIIAGELFF
>TRBD1|-|TRBV3-1/TRBV3-2|TRBJ2-6
TGTGCCAGCAGCCTGGGACAGGGGGCGATGGAAGGGGCCAACGTCCTGACTTTC
CASSLGQGAMEGANVLTF
>-|-|TRBV6-6|TRBJ1-1
TGTGCCAGCAGTCCCAGGTCGGAACAATTAAGGTGGACTGAAGCTTTCTTT
CASSPRSEQLRWTEAFF
>-|once|TRBV28|TRBJ2-1
TGTGCCAGCATTGACCCGGGAATGTCCTACAATGAGCAGTTCTTC
CASIDPGMSYNEQFF
>TRBD2|few|TRBV6-2/TRBV6-3|TRBJ2-7
TGTGCCAGCAGTTCTGGAGCGGGAGTGGCCTACGAGCAGTACTTC
CASSSGAGVAYEQYF
>TRBD2|-|TRBV24-1|TRBJ2-1
TGTGCCACCAGTGACCCCCTAGCGGGAGTAAACAATGAGCAGTTCTTC
CATSDPLAGVNNEQFF
>TRBD1|-|TRBV25-1|TRBJ2-7
TGTGCCAGCAGTGGGGGACAGACCTACGAGCAGTACTTC
CASSGGQTYEQYF
>TRBD2|-|TRBV30|TRBJ2-1
TGTGCCTGGAGTCCAATTCCCCCAGCGGGAGTAGGGAATGAGCAGTTCTTC
CAWSPIPPAGVGNEQFF
>-|once|TRBV6-5|TRBJ1-5
TGTGCCAGCAGTTACAGTCTATCGGGGGATCAGCCCCAGCATTTT
CASSYSLSGDQPQHF
>TRBD1|few|TRBV25-1|TRBJ1-4
TGTGCCAGCAGGGCCCCTTTGGCAGGGGGCCGTAATGAAAAACTGTTTTTT
CASRAPLAGGRNEKLFF
>-|few|TRBV7-9|TRBJ2-7
TGTGCCAGCAGCTCCACCGGCGGTGGTCCACCCCTTAAGCAGTACTTC
CASSSTGGGPPLKQYF
>TRBD1|-|TRBV12-3/TRBV12-4|TRBJ2-7
TGTGCCAGCAGTCCCCTCCCACGACAGGGGAAGTACTTC
CASSPLPRQGKYF
>TRBD1|-|TRBV30|TRBJ2-6
TGTGCCTGGAGTGTCCCGGGACAGGGGGCGCGCGGGGCCAACGTCCTGACTTTC
CAWSVPGQGARGANVLTF
>-|-|TRBV27|TRBJ2-1
TGTGCCACCAGGACGGTGGGAGGAGGGTATGAGCAGTTCTTC
CATRTVGGGYEQFF
>-|-|TRBV24-1|TRBJ2-7
TGTGCCACCAGTGATTTTTGGGAGAGCAGCAACAATCCCTACGAGCAGTACTTC
CATSDFWESSNNPYEQYF
>-|-|TRBV10-3|TRBJ2-2
TGTGCCATCAGTCATACTACGAACACCGGGGAGCTGTTTTTT
CAISHTTNTGELFF
>-|-|TRBV10-3|TRBJ2-7
TGTGCCATCAGTGACGGCAGCGGCTCACCCTACGAGCAGTACTTC
CAISDGSGSPYEQYF
>-|-|TRBV7-2|TRBJ1-3
TGTGCCAGCAGCTTAGGGGCCCAGTTCTCAAACACCATATATTTT
CASSLGAQFSNTIYF
>-|-|TRBV30|TRBJ2-1
TGTGCCTGGAGTGTAAGGCGGGCCTCCTACAATGAGCAGTTCTTC
CAWSVRRASYNEQFF
>TRBD1|-|TRBV2|TRBJ1-5
TGTGCCAGCAGTCGGGACAGCGAAAGATATCAGCCCCAGCATTTT
CASSRDSERYQPQHF
>TRBD1|-|TRBV11-2|TRBJ2-7
TGTGCCAGCAGGAAGGGGGCCCCCTCCTACGAGCAGTACTTC
CASRKGAPSYEQYF
>-|-|TRBV5-4|TRBJ2-7
TGTGCCAGCAGCTTGGCGGGAACCTACGAGCAGTACTTC
CASSLAGTYEQYF
>-|-|TRBV3-1/TRBV3-2|TRBJ2-6
TGTGCCAGCAGCCAAGATATAGGGGCTGGTGGGGCCAACGTCCTGACTTTC
CASSQDIGAGGANVLTF
>TRBD1|-|TRBV15|TRBJ2-1
TGTGCCACCAGCAACGGGACAGCCAATGAGCAGTTCTTC
CATSNGTANEQFF